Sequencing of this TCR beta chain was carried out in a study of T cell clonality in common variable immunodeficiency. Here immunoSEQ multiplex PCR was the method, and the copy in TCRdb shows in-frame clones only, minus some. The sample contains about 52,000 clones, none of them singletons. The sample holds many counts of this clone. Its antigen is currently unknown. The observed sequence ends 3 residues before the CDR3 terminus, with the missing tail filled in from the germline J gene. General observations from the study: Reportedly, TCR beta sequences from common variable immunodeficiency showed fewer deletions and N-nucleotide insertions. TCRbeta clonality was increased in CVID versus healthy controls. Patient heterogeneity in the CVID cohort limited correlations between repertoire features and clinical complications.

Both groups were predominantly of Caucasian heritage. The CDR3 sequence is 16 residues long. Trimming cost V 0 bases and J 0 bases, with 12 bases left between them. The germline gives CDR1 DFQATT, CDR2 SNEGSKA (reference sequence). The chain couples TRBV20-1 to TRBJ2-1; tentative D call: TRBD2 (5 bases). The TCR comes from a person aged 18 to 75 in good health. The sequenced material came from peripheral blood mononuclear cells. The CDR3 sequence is CSARDPRSGSYNEQFF. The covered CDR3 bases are TGCAGTGCTAGAGACCCTCGGAGCGGCTCCTACAATGAG.